Each of the 32 T cell receptor beta chains below was sequenced from the same sample in a study of T cells after yellow fever vaccination. Each CDR3 protein gets one entry after TCRdb re-called the 5' RACE reads with MiXCR. The sample contains a few hundred thousand distinct CDR3 sequences, 6.8% of which appear only once. The source material was PBMCs, sampled around 45 days after the first yellow fever vaccination. These TCRs come from a young man who received the YFV17D yellow fever vaccine.

This clonotype showed up just a few times. The CDR3 DNA is TGTGCCAGCAGTTACTCGAAGGGGAAGGGGTTCTACGAGCAGTACGTC. Amino acid sequence: CASSYSKGKGFYEQYV. The J gene is TRBJ2-7, the V gene TRBV6-2 or TRBV6-3, with TRBD1 as a possible D gene (5 bases). V was pared by 0 bases and J by 3 bases, with 15 bases between. Germline loops: CDR1 MNHEY, CDR2 SVGEGT. This CDR3 has 16 residues.

This clonotype was seen many times. V usage is TRBV11-2 and J usage is TRBJ1-2; maybe TRBD1 (6 bases). Germline loops: CDR1 SGHAT, CDR2 FQNNGV. V lost 6 bases to trimming and J lost 0 bases, with 17 bases between them. The CDR3 has 16 amino acids. CDR3 nucleotides: TGTGCCAGCAGAACCCTAACAGGGCGGACTAACTATGGCTACACCTTC. Translated: CASRTLTGRTNYGYTF.

This clonotype came up many times. V is TRBV4-3 and J is TRBJ2-1; 7 bases line up with TRBD2. CDR3 length equals 13 residues. V was clipped by 3 bases and J by 15 bases; unmatched bases: 11. CDR1 and CDR2 (germline): LGHNA, YSLEER. As DNA, the CDR3 is TGCGCCAGCAGCCACATAAATGGGGGGGAACTGTTCTTC. Translation gives CASSHINGGELFF.

This clonotype showed up just a few times. The V call is TRBV15, the J call TRBJ2-5; D is perhaps TRBD1 (5 bases). V lost 3 bases and J 1 base, leaving 9 bases between the germline ends. CDR3 length: 14 residues. Germline V gene lookup returns CDR1 LNHNV and CDR2 YYDKDF (reference sequence). CDR3 bases: TGTGCCACCAGCAGTCGTAGGGGCCAAGAGACCCAGTACTTC. Amino acid sequence: CATSSRRGQETQYF.

This clonotype occurred a few times. This sequence joins TRBV7-2 and TRBJ2-2; 11 bases agree with TRBD2. J lost 4 bases, V lost 0 bases, and 1 base had no gene match. This CDR3 contains 16 residues. CDR1 and CDR2 (germline): SGHTA, FQGNSA. The CDR3 DNA reads as TGTGCCAGCAGCTTAGCACTAGCGGGGGCCACCGGGGAGCTGTTTTTT. Translated, it gives CASSLALAGATGELFF. Variable domain in full (rest from reference TRBV7-2 and TRBJ2-2): GAGVSQSPSNKVTEKGKDVELRCDPISGHTALYWYRQSLGQGLEFLIYFQGNSAPDKSGLPSDRFSAERTGGSVSTLTIQRTQQEDSAVYLCASSLALAGATGELFFGEGSRLTVL.

This clonotype has just a few counts. This chain uses TRBV7-2 with TRBJ2-7, with a weak D call TRBD2 (6 bases). The CDR3 contains 15 residues. CDR1 is SGHTA, CDR2 FQGNSA, per germline. With 0 bases removed from V and 4 bases from J, the gap between germline ends came to 13 bases. The CDR3 spells CASSLATGLMYEQYV. CDR3 nucleotide sequence: TGTGCCAGCAGCTTAGCTACGGGACTGATGTACGAGCAGTACGTC.

This clonotype was observed a few times. The rearrangement uses TRBV6-2 or TRBV6-3 and TRBJ2-7; D possibly matches TRBD1 or TRBD2 (5 bases each). Germline CDR1 is MNHEY and CDR2 is SVGEGT. The CDR3 runs 15 residues. Trimming pared 5 bases from V and 1 base from J, leaving 15 bases between. The CDR3 DNA follows: TGTGCCAGCAGTACCGGGACCAGGTTTTCCTACGAGCAGTACGTC. Its translation is CASSTGTRFSYEQYV.

Only a few counts were recorded for this clonotype. The chain couples TRBV12-3 or TRBV12-4 to TRBJ2-2; no clear D gene. The CDR3 length is 14 residues. Between the trimmed V and J ends, which lost 10 bases and 1 base, there was a span of 13 bases. The CDR3 reads CAIPAAENTGELFF. CDR3 DNA sequence: TGTGCCATTCCCGCGGCGGAGAACACCGGGGAGCTGTTTTTT.

The gene calls are TRBV21-1 and TRBJ2-7; the listed D gene, TRBD2, was not tested against the DNA. TRBV21-1 counts as a pseudogene. The CDR3 contains 14 residues. The CDR3 region has the DNA TGTGCCAGCGGGCCCGGACGGAGGGATCACGAGCAGTACGTC. As protein: CASGPGRRDHEQYV.

J is TRBJ2-3 and V is TRBV7-9; 8 nucleotides agree with TRBD1. Trimming took 11 bases from V and 6 from J; bases not matched to a gene: 10. Germline CDR1 SEHNR, CDR2 FQNEAQ (reference sequence). CDR3 length equals 13 residues. CDR3 protein: CAGRAGGKDTQYF. The DNA for the CDR3 is TGTGCCGGCCGGGCAGGGGGCAAGGATACGCAGTATTTT.

This clonotype was recorded a few times. The rearrangement links TRBV6-2 or TRBV6-3 to TRBJ1-1; 7 positions agree with TRBD1. The CDR3 is 14 amino acids. Germline V gene lookup returns CDR1 MNHEY and CDR2 SVGEGT. Germline trimming cut 6 bases from V and 4 bases from J; bases unmatched to any gene: 8. The CDR3 loop reads CASSPMRQGTEAFF. CDR3 DNA sequence: TGTGCCAGCAGCCCCATGAGACAGGGCACTGAAGCTTTCTTT.

This clonotype was observed at least ten times. The chain recombines TRBV12-3 or TRBV12-4 with TRBJ2-1; D tentatively fits TRBD1 or TRBD2 (6 bases each). With 4 bases removed from V and 6 bases from J, the gap between germline ends came to 13 bases. This CDR3 is built from 14 residues. The CDR3 is CASSSGGRGNEQFF. The CDR3 DNA sequence: TGTGCCAGCAGTTCCGGGGGCAGGGGCAATGAGCAGTTCTTC.

This clonotype was observed many times. The V and J genes are TRBV5-1 and TRBJ2-3, with D maybe TRBD2 (5 bases). CDR3 length: 13 amino acids. V gave up 3 bases and J gave up 4 bases, with 9 bases separating them. Looked up from germline, CDR1 is SGHRS and CDR2 is YFSETQ. The DNA of the CDR3 is TGCGCCAGCAGCTCCGAGGGAGCAGATACGCAGTATTTT. Translating it yields CASSSEGADTQYF.

The CDR3: CAIRREGNQPQHF. In DNA form, the CDR3 reads TGTGCCATCAGGAGGGAGGGCAATCAGCCCCAGCATTTT. The J gene is TRBJ1-5, the V gene TRBV10-3; no clear D. The CDR3 is 13 amino acids. Germline values: CDR1 ENHRY, CDR2 SYGVKD. The V gene lost 6 bases and the J gene lost 2 bases, with 8 bases spanning the gap.

This sequence joins TRBV5-1 and TRBJ2-7; 10 nucleotides line up with TRBD1. There are 15 residues in the CDR3. Germline-derived CDR1 and CDR2 are SGHRS and YFSETQ. V lost 6 bases and J lost 6; bases outside the gene matches: 12. The CDR3 protein is CASTPSGTGAREQYF. CDR3 nucleotide sequence: TGCGCCAGCACCCCTTCCGGGACAGGGGCCCGCGAGCAGTACTTC.

The chain is built from TRBV9 and TRBJ1-5, with 8 bases matching TRBD1. This CDR3 region has 13 residues. The germline V gene has CDR1 SGDLS and CDR2 YYNGEE. J was trimmed by 7 bases and V by 3 bases; bases with no gene match: 3. The CDR3 loop reads CASSGTGWQPQHF. CDR3 sequence (DNA): TGTGCCAGCAGCGGGACAGGGTGGCAGCCCCAGCATTTT.

This clonotype was counted ten times or more. The CDR3 region has the DNA TGCGCCAGCAGGACGACTGGACAGGGCGGCTACACCTTC. It encodes CASRTTGQGGYTF. V is TRBV5-1 and J is TRBJ1-2; 8 bases map to TRBD1. This CDR3 contains 13 residues. CDR1 is SGHRS, CDR2 YFSETQ, per germline. V lost 5 bases, J lost 8 bases, and 8 bases stayed unmatched.

This clonotype was picked up a small number of times. The CDR3 is CASSLQRLSYEQYF. The DNA of the CDR3 is TGTGCCAGCAGCTTACAGCGCCTCTCCTACGAGCAGTACTTC. This rearrangement joins TRBV7-3 to TRBJ2-7; D unresolved. The germline V gene has CDR1 SGHTA and CDR2 FQGTGA. The CDR3 consists of 14 residues. Trimming took 2 bases from V and 0 from J, leaving 8 bases between them.

The chain employs TRBV4-3 and TRBJ2-2; D is undetermined. The germline CDR1 and CDR2 sequences are LGHNA and YSLEER. The CDR3 is made up of 14 amino acids. Trimming left V 2 bases short and J 1 base short, with 5 bases between. Here the CDR3 DNA reads TGCGCCAGCAGCCAACTACTGAACACCGGGGAGCTGTTTTTT. Amino acids: CASSQLLNTGELFF.

J is TRBJ2-4 and V is TRBV6-2 or TRBV6-3, with TRBD2 matching over 7 bases. Germline loops: CDR1 MNHEY, CDR2 SVGEGT. V lost 0 bases, J lost 3 bases, and 14 bases stayed unmatched. The CDR3 contains 19 residues. CDR3 sequence (DNA): TGTGCCAGCAGTTACTCGGGGAGCGGGGTTCTGCGGATCAAAAACATTCAGTACTTC. Translated: CASSYSGSGVLRIKNIQYF.

This clonotype showed up just a few times. V is TRBV11-2 and J is TRBJ2-3; D is tentatively TRBD1 or TRBD2 (6 bases each). Germline V gene data show CDR1 as SGHAT and CDR2 as FQNNGV. The CDR3 length is 16 residues. Trimming removed 5 bases from V and 6 bases from J, with 21 bases in between. The CDR3 DNA reads TGTGCCAGCAGCACAAGGGGGGTAGAGAAGGGGGATACGCAGTATTTT. Protein sequence: CASSTRGVEKGDTQYF.

This clonotype was counted between two and nine times. The rearrangement uses TRBV5-1 and TRBJ1-2; possible D gene TRBD1, 5 bases. The CDR3 is 15 residues long. Germline V CDR1 and CDR2: SGHRS, YFSETQ. Trimming removed 0 bases from V and 8 bases from J, with 17 bases in between. In DNA, the CDR3 is TGCGCCAGCAGCTTGGTTGTCGGGACGGGAAAGGGCTACACCTTC. This encodes CASSLVVGTGKGYTF.

This sequence joins TRBV18 and TRBJ2-3, with D possibly being TRBD2 (5 bases). V lost 3 bases and J 2 bases, leaving 12 bases between the germline ends. The CDR3 runs to 15 residues. The germline V gene has CDR1 KGHSH and CDR2 LQKENI. CDR3 nucleotides: TGTGCCAGCTCACCGAGAAGAGGGTCCACAGATACGCAGTATTTT. Translation: CASSPRRGSTDTQYF. Combining the CDR3 with reference TRBV18 and TRBJ2-3 gives the whole variable domain NAGVMQNPRHLVRRRGQEARLRCSPMKGHSHVYWYRQLPEEGLKFMVYLQKENIIDESGMPKERFSAEFPKEGPSILRIQQVVRGDSAAYFCASSPRRGSTDTQYFGPGTRLTVL.

This clonotype has just a few counts. The V call is TRBV7-2, the J call TRBJ1-2, with 9 bases identical to TRBD1. CDR3 length: 13 residues. Germline lookup yields CDR1 SGHTA and CDR2 FQGNSA. V was clipped by 2 bases and J by 8 bases; unmatched bases: 3. CDR3 region: CASSLWDRVGYTF. The CDR3 region has the DNA TGTGCCAGCAGCTTATGGGACAGGGTCGGCTACACCTTC. Full variable domain (missing parts from reference TRBV7-2 and TRBJ1-2): GAGVSQSPSNKVTEKGKDVELRCDPISGHTALYWYRQSLGQGLEFLIYFQGNSAPDKSGLPSDRFSAERTGGSVSTLTIQRTQQEDSAVYLCASSLWDRVGYTFGSGTRLTVV.

This clonotype was seen repeatedly, ten times or more. The chain links TRBV21-1 to TRBJ2-5; the table's D call, TRBD1, has no DNA check behind it. TRBV21-1 is termed a pseudogene. This CDR3 contains 16 residues. The CDR3 DNA reads TGTGCCAGCAGCAAGATAGGCCAGGGGGATCGGGAGACCCAGTACTTC. It is translated as CASSKIGQGDRETQYF.

This clonotype was observed many times. Here the CDR3 DNA reads TGTGCCAGCAACCCGATGGGGACTAGAGGCACCGGGGAGCTGTTTTTT. It encodes CASNPMGTRGTGELFF. The rearrangement joins TRBV7-2 to TRBJ2-2, with 8 bases aligning to TRBD2. J gave up 4 bases and V 7 bases, and 11 bases lay outside the gene matches. The CDR3 consists of 16 residues. CDR1 and CDR2 from the germline V gene are SGHTA and FQGNSA. Variable domain in full (rest from reference TRBV7-2 and TRBJ2-2): GAGVSQSPSNKVTEKGKDVELRCDPISGHTALYWYRQSLGQGLEFLIYFQGNSAPDKSGLPSDRFSAERTGGSVSTLTIQRTQQEDSAVYLCASNPMGTRGTGELFFGEGSRLTVL.

The chain employs TRBV7-9 and TRBJ1-4; a weak D match, TRBD1 (5 bases). Germline loops: CDR1 SEHNR, CDR2 FQNEAQ (reference sequence). CDR3 length equals 14 residues. V gave up 1 base and J gave up 5 bases, with 8 bases separating them. In DNA, the CDR3 is TGTGCCAGCAGCTTAGAGTCAGGGAATGAAAAACTGTTTTTT. Amino acids: CASSLESGNEKLFF.

This clonotype was seen ten or more times. The CDR3 DNA reads as TGTGCCAGCAGACCCAGGGGTGGCTCCTACGAGCAGTACGTC. As protein: CASRPRGGSYEQYV. The V and J genes are TRBV6-1 and TRBJ2-7, with D possibly matching TRBD1 (6 bases). The V gene's germline CDR1 is MNHNS and CDR2 SASEGT. V was pared by 6 bases and J by 0 bases, with 12 bases between. The CDR3 is 14 residues long.

This chain connects TRBV4-2 to TRBJ1-2, with D uncertain. The CDR3 spans 14 residues. Germline assignment: CDR1 LGHNA and CDR2 YNFKEQ. Deletions cut 4 bases from V and 4 bases from J, with 13 bases between. The CDR3 protein is CASSPGLLCYGYTF. DNA for the CDR3: TGTGCCAGCAGCCCTGGGCTCCTCTGCTATGGCTACACCTTC.

This clonotype appeared a few times. J is TRBJ2-7 and V is TRBV2, with TRBD1 matching over 9 bases. The germline gives CDR1 SNHLY, CDR2 FYNNEI. CDR3 length equals 14 residues. J gave up 2 bases and V 8 bases, and 7 bases lay outside the gene matches. DNA of the CDR3: TGTGCCAGCGGACGGGACAGGGACGCCTACGAGCAGTACTTC. This codes for CASGRDRDAYEQYF. Drawing the rest from reference TRBV2 and TRBJ2-7, the complete variable domain is EPEVTQTPSHQVTQMGQEVILRCVPISNHLYFYWYRQILGQKVEFLVSFYNNEISEKSEIFDDQFSVERPDGSNFTLKIRSTKLEDSAMYFCASGRDRDAYEQYFGPGTRLTVT.

Only a few counts were recorded for this clonotype. The chain carries TRBV15 and TRBJ1-3, with 10 nucleotides matching TRBD1. Per the germline V gene, CDR1 is LNHNV and CDR2 is YYDKDF (reference sequence). The J segment lost 2 bases and the V segment lost 8 bases, leaving 6 bases of the junction unmatched. The CDR3 covers 15 residues. The CDR3 DNA follows: TGTGCCACCTGTAGGGACAGGGGCCCTGGAAACACCATATATTTT. This encodes CATCRDRGPGNTIYF.

V and J are TRBV6-1 and TRBJ1-1, with 8 nucleotides matching TRBD1. With V trimmed by 6 bases and J by 1 base, 4 bases remained unmatched. Germline V gene sequence: CDR1 MNHNS, CDR2 SASEGT. The CDR3 spans 14 residues. For the CDR3, the DNA is TGTGCCAGCAGATTGGACAGGGAGAACACTGAAGCTTTCTTT. Amino acid sequence: CASRLDRENTEAFF.